This T cell receptor beta chain appears in the sequencing data of a study of metastatic and nonmetastatic thyroid tumors. Study summary: Patients with malignant and benign thyroid disease provided blood and tumor or nodule tissue, whose repertoires were compared.

There were no patients who had received any treatment before thyroid surgery. Original analysis: A papillary thyroid cancer distant-metastasis classifier was built from CDR3 differences across clinicopathological groups. TCRdb used MiXCR to call clones anew from the PCR reads. TCRdb, not the authors, supplied the V and J calls. This sample yields over 50,000 clones, of which 25% to 30% are seen a single time; around a sixth belongs to the top ten. This CDR3 is 14 amino acids long. Per the germline V gene, CDR1 is DFQATT and CDR2 is SNEGSKA (reference sequence). V was pared by 6 bases and J by 1 base, with 5 bases of the junction left unmatched.

Sequencing was done on a sample of blood. The chain carries TRBV20-1 and TRBJ2-1, with 8 nucleotides matching TRBD2. This clonotype was obtained from a female donor with papillary thyroid cancer or a benign thyroid nodule (not recorded which). Some clones in this sample may be carry-over from other donors' samples. Written as DNA, the CDR3 is TGCAGTGCGCATACTAGCGGTTCCTACAATGAGCAGTTCTTC. It specifies CSAHTSGSYNEQFF.